The next 27 T cell receptor beta chains were all read from a single sample in a study of control samples from healthy donors and cancer patients. Method: immunoSEQ multiplex PCR; TCRdb's copy keeps in-frame clones and lacks some. The table shows 85,000 to 100,000 clones, with almost 85% occurring only once. Sequenced input: blood. The receptors were gathered from a man in his 60s in good health.

This clone has just one count. The chain recombines TRBV5-1 with TRBJ2-5; TRBD2 matches at 10 bases. Per germline, CDR1 SGHRS and CDR2 YFSETQ. The CDR3 has 19 residues. The J segment lost 1 base and the V segment lost 4 bases, leaving 16 bases of the junction unmatched. The CDR3 bases are TGCGCCAGCAGCATGGGGCTGGGGCTAGCGGGAGTAGGCCAAGAGACCCAGTACTTC. As protein: CASSMGLGLAGVGQETQYF.

V gene TRBV2 combines with J gene TRBJ2-3; D gene ambiguous. Germline CDR1 is SNHLY and CDR2 is FYNNEI. With 6 bases removed from V and 1 base from J, the gap between germline ends came to 5 bases. The CDR3 contains 12 residues. The DNA of the CDR3 is TGTGCCAGCAGCAGAGGCACAGATACGCAGTATTTT. Translated: CASSRGTDTQYF.

This chain uses TRBV10-3 with TRBJ1-3; tentative D call: TRBD1 (6 bases). Trimming pared 6 bases from V and 0 bases from J, leaving 12 bases between. The germline CDR1 and CDR2 sequences are ENHRY and SYGVKD. The CDR3 runs to 15 residues. This CDR3 reads CAISAGASSGNTIYF. The CDR3, as DNA: TGTGCCATCAGCGCAGGGGCGAGCTCTGGAAACACCATATATTTT.

V usage is TRBV15 and J usage is TRBJ2-7; D is ambiguous. Trimming took 6 bases from V and 2 from J, leaving 11 bases between them. This CDR3 has 13 amino acids. Germline values: CDR1 LNHNV, CDR2 YYDKDF (reference sequence). The DNA for the CDR3 is TGTGCCACCAGTCCAGTCCAGACCTACGAGCAGTACTTC. Protein sequence: CATSPVQTYEQYF.

This clone was seen a few times. The chain couples TRBV18 to TRBJ2-7; the match to TRBD1 covers 8 bases. The germline V gene has CDR1 KGHSH and CDR2 LQKENI. The CDR3 is 15 amino acids. V shed 3 bases, J shed 6 bases, and the junction held 10 bases outside the gene matches. CDR3 nucleotides: TGTGCCAGCTCACCCGCGACAGGGGCGACTGCCGAGCAGTACTTC. Protein product: CASSPATGATAEQYF.

This clone has more than one count but fewer than ten. The genes are TRBV5-4 and TRBJ2-6, with no clear D. CDR3 size: 18 residues. With 1 base removed from V and 1 base from J, the gap between germline ends came to 15 bases. The V gene's germline CDR1 is SGHNT and CDR2 YYREEE (reference sequence). The CDR3 bases are TGTGCCAGCAGCTTGATATCGGGCGTCCGGTCTGGGGCCAACGTCCTGACTTTC. Translated, it gives CASSLISGVRSGANVLTF.

The V gene is TRBV29-1, the J gene TRBJ1-1; tentatively, D is TRBD1 (6 bases). Trimming stripped 2 bases from V and 5 bases from J, with 15 bases between. Looked up from germline, CDR1 is SQVTM and CDR2 is ANQGSEA. The CDR3 is 14 residues long. As DNA, the CDR3 is TGCAGCGTTGAATTTGGTCAGGGGATGACTGAAGCTTTCTTT. Amino acids: CSVEFGQGMTEAFF.

The chain's CDR3 is CASSREGTSGKGEQFF. The CDR3 region has the DNA TGCGCCAGCAGCCGGGAGGGGACTAGCGGGAAGGGTGAGCAGTTCTTC. The rearrangement links TRBV5-1 to TRBJ2-1, with TRBD2 matching over 13 bases. The length of the CDR3 is 16 residues. Looked up from germline, CDR1 is SGHRS and CDR2 is YFSETQ. Losses at the gene ends were 4 bases for V and 9 bases for J; bases not matched to a gene: 10.

The CDR3 bases are TGCGCCAGCAGCCATGGCCAGGGGGACCTGGAAAAACTGTTTTTT. Encoded protein: CASSHGQGDLEKLFF. The chain is built from TRBV4-1 and TRBJ1-4; 7 bases match TRBD1. Unmatched junction bases numbered 9, after V lost 3 bases and J lost 8 bases. Germline-derived CDR1 and CDR2 are MGHRA and YSYEKL. The CDR3 sequence is 15 residues long.

This chain joins TRBV24-1 and TRBJ1-2; 11 bases are a match to TRBD1. Germline lookup yields CDR1 KGHDR and CDR2 SFDVKD. J gave up 4 bases and V 4 bases, and 4 bases lay outside the gene matches. CDR3 size: 15 residues. CDR3 DNA: TGTGCCACCAGTGACCGGACAGGGGGCGGCTATGGCTACACCTTC. Translating gives CATSDRTGGGYGYTF.

This clone has more than one count but fewer than ten. The chain couples TRBV5-4 to TRBJ1-6; weak D call: TRBD1 (6 bases). Trimming left V 2 bases short and J 0 bases short, with 15 bases between. The CDR3 is 18 amino acids. Germline values: CDR1 SGHNT, CDR2 YYREEE (reference sequence). The CDR3 spells CASSFGTSKSSYNSPLHF. As DNA, the CDR3 is TGTGCCAGCAGCTTCGGGACATCTAAGAGCTCCTATAATTCACCCCTCCACTTT.

The chain joins TRBV4-1 to TRBJ1-4; D may be TRBD1 (5 bases). Trimming took off 0 bases at V and 8 bases at J, with 10 bases between the two ends. This CDR3 is built from 14 residues. Germline V gene data show CDR1 as MGHRA and CDR2 as YSYEKL. The CDR3 region has the DNA TGCGCCAGCAGCCAAGAATACTGGGGCGAAAAACTGTTTTTT. Encoded protein: CASSQEYWGEKLFF.

The rearrangement joins TRBV27 to TRBJ2-7; 8 bases agree with TRBD2. The CDR3 contains 16 residues. V was clipped by 2 bases and J by 4 bases; unmatched bases: 10. CDR1 MNHEY and CDR2 SMNVEV come from the germline V gene (reference sequence). The CDR3 sequence: CASSLRPGLDPYEQYF. CDR3 DNA sequence: TGTGCCAGCAGTTTACGGCCGGGACTAGATCCTTACGAGCAGTACTTC.

As DNA, the CDR3 is TGTGCCACCAGTCCAAGCGGGAGTATGAATGAGCAGTTCTTC. Translated, it gives CATSPSGSMNEQFF. The chain links TRBV24-1 to TRBJ2-1, with 8 bases fitting TRBD2. The CDR3 runs to 14 residues. V shed 6 bases, J shed 7 bases, and the junction held 7 bases outside the gene matches. Germline assignment: CDR1 KGHDR and CDR2 SFDVKD.

This sequence joins TRBV11-3 and TRBJ2-3; possible D gene TRBD2, 5 bases. Germline CDR1 SGHNT, CDR2 YENEEA. The V end lost 5 bases, the J end lost 3 bases, and 9 bases lay between the germline ends. This CDR3 has 13 residues. CDR3 amino acids: CASSQDSTDTQYF. CDR3 sequence (DNA): TGTGCCAGCAGCCAGGACTCTACAGATACGCAGTATTTT.

The chain uses TRBV29-1 and TRBJ2-2, with TRBD1 as a possible D gene (5 bases). The germline gives CDR1 SQVTM, CDR2 ANQGSEA. V lost 3 bases to trimming and J lost 4 bases, with 18 bases between them. The CDR3 loop spans 16 amino acids. DNA of the CDR3: TGCAGCGTTGATTCCCCGTCTACAGGAGTCACCGGGGAGCTGTTTTTT. Its translation is CSVDSPSTGVTGELFF.

J is TRBJ2-1 and V is TRBV9; D call uncertain. This CDR3 has 11 amino acids. V was pared by 4 bases and J by 9 bases, with 8 bases between. CDR1 and CDR2 (germline): SGDLS, YYNGEE. The CDR3 region has the DNA TGTGCCAGCAGCCTCGGCGGTGAGCAGTTCTTC. Its translation: CASSLGGEQFF.

This clone was detected only a few times. This chain connects TRBV19 to TRBJ1-5, with a tentative D call TRBD1 (5 bases). V was trimmed by 10 bases and J by 0 bases, leaving 22 bases between them. The CDR3 sequence is 17 residues long. Germline V gene data show CDR1 as LNHDA and CDR2 as SQIVND (reference sequence). The CDR3 nucleotides read TGTGCCACCTCGCTGAATACAGGCGATTATAGCAATCAGCCCCAGCATTTT. Protein sequence: CATSLNTGDYSNQPQHF.

CDR3 loop: CSVEVEVGGELFF. CDR3 nucleotide sequence: TGCAGCGTTGAGGTAGAGGTGGGCGGGGAGCTGTTTTTT. V gene TRBV29-1 combines with J gene TRBJ2-2; D is undetermined. Germline V gives CDR1 SQVTM, CDR2 ANQGSEA. V dropped 3 bases and J dropped 7 bases, with 12 bases sitting between them. There are 13 residues in the CDR3.

The chain employs TRBV6-5 and TRBJ1-5; weak D call: TRBD1 (5 bases). Germline V lookup: CDR1 MNHEY, CDR2 SVGAGI. V was trimmed by 6 bases and J by 5 bases, leaving 11 bases between them. CDR3 size: 13 residues. CDR3 sequence: CASSTEGYQPQHF. The CDR3 region has the DNA TGTGCCAGCAGCACGGAGGGGTATCAGCCCCAGCATTTT.

In nucleotides, the CDR3 is TGTGCCAGCAGCGTAGGGGTAGCGGGGGCGCCGGAGACCCAGTACTTC. This encodes CASSVGVAGAPETQYF. This chain uses TRBV9 with TRBJ2-5, with 9 bases matching TRBD2. Looked up from germline, CDR1 is SGDLS and CDR2 is YYNGEE. CDR3 size: 16 residues. Germline trimming cut 0 bases from V and 5 bases from J; bases unmatched to any gene: 8.

This clone has only one observation. The chain has TRBV7-9 and TRBJ1-6; 9 bases are shared with TRBD1. V lost 4 bases to trimming and J lost 9 bases; unmatched junction nucleotides: 4. Per germline, CDR1 SEHNR and CDR2 FQNEAQ (reference sequence). CDR3 size: 14 residues. The CDR3 sequence: CASSSGTGISPLHF. The CDR3 nucleotides are TGTGCCAGCAGCTCCGGGACAGGGATTTCACCCCTCCACTTT.

J is TRBJ1-5 and V is TRBV30, with 10 bases identical to TRBD1. The CDR3 has 15 residues. Per germline, CDR1 GTSNPN and CDR2 SVGIG (reference sequence). V was clipped by 3 bases and J by 6 bases; unmatched bases: 8. DNA of the CDR3: TGTGCCTGGAGAAGTGGACAGGGGGGTGGTCAGCCCCAGCATTTT. Translated: CAWRSGQGGGQPQHF.

The chain couples TRBV24-1 to TRBJ2-1, with TRBD2 as a possible D gene (5 bases). This CDR3 comprises 12 residues. V was cut by 3 bases and J by 10 bases, with 9 bases left in between. Germline values: CDR1 KGHDR, CDR2 SFDVKD. The CDR3 spells CATSDSTGEQFF. The CDR3 DNA sequence: TGTGCCACCAGTGATAGTACGGGGGAGCAGTTCTTC.

This chain uses TRBV5-1 with TRBJ2-7; D ambiguous. In germline, CDR1 is SGHRS, CDR2 YFSETQ. The length of the CDR3 is 12 residues. V dropped 4 bases and J dropped 4 bases, with 9 bases sitting between them. CDR3 residues: CASSPVGYEQYF. Written as DNA, the CDR3 is TGCGCCAGCAGCCCGGTGGGGTACGAGCAGTACTTC. The full variable domain, its missing parts supplied by reference TRBV5-1 and TRBJ2-7, is KAGVTQTPRYLIKTRGQQVTLSCSPISGHRSVSWYQQTPGQGLQFLFEYFSETQRNKGNFPGRFSGRQFSNSRSEMNVSTLELGDSALYLCASSPVGYEQYFGPGTRLTVT.

This clone was observed a handful of times. The rearrangement uses TRBV19 and TRBJ1-6; D uncertain. The CDR3 has 14 residues. Germline V lookup: CDR1 LNHDA, CDR2 SQIVND (reference sequence). Trimming took off 1 base at V and 10 bases at J, with 11 bases between the two ends. The CDR3 spells CASSIVPSRSPLHF. The CDR3 DNA sequence: TGTGCCAGTAGTATAGTTCCCTCGCGGTCACCCCTCCACTTT.

This clone was seen a single time. V gene TRBV6-6 combines with J gene TRBJ2-7, with a weak D call TRBD1 (7 bases). The CDR3 is 12 amino acids. In germline, CDR1 is MNHNY, CDR2 SVGAGI (reference sequence). Trimming removed 11 bases at V and 4 bases at J, with 15 bases between. The CDR3 coding sequence is TGTGCCGTCTCCCAGGGGGGATACGAGCAGTACTTC. This gives the protein CAVSQGGYEQYF.